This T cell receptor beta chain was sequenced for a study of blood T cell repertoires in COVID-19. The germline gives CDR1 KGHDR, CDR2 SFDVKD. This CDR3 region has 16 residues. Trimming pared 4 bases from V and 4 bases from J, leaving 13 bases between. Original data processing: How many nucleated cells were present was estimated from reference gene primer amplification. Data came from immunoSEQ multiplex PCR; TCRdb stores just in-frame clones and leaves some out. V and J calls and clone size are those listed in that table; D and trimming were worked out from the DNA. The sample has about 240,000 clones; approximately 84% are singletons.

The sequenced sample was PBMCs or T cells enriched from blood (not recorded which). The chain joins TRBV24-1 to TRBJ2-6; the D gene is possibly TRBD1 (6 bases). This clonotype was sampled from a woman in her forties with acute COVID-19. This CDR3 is CATSESGQGGANVLTF. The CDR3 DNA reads TGTGCCACCAGTGAGTCAGGCCAGGGGGGGGCCAACGTCCTGACTTTC.